This T cell receptor beta chain emerged from a study of beta chain features in type 1 diabetes. The germline CDR1 and CDR2 sequences are SGHDN and FVKESK. The V end lost 6 bases, the J end lost 4 bases, and 4 bases lay between the germline ends. This CDR3 has 12 residues. At least ten counts were recorded for this clone. What it recognizes is unknown. Since all of the isolated RNA was reverse transcribed, expressed TCRB transcripts were what got sequenced. Measured with immunoSEQ multiplex PCR; TCRdb has only the in-frame clones, and not every one. This repertoire shows 600,000 or so clones, 9.5% to 15% found once; its top ten account for around 0.12%. General study findings and limits: All four CD4+ subsets from Type 1 diabetes patients carried moderately but significantly shorter TCRB CDR3s.

The chain is built from TRBV14 and TRBJ2-6, with D unresolved. Sequencing was done on a sample of naive CD4+ T cells from blood. The source is a young man with type 1 diabetes. The CDR3: CASSEGANVLTF. As DNA, the CDR3 is TGTGCCAGCAGTGAAGGGGCCAACGTCCTGACTTTC.